The clone carrying this T cell receptor beta chain turned up a few times. Its antigen is not identified. Clones were sequenced by immunoSEQ multiplex PCR, and TCRdb holds only the in-frame ones, with some missing. The sample comprises nearly 95,000 clones, approximately 94% of which are singletons, and 1.5% to 2.5% rests with the top ten. These data belong to a study of graft-versus-host responses after intestinal transplantation. Looking at the study overall: Recipients had transplants, and these were multivisceral, liver-intestinal, or isolated intestinal. General study points: Patients with graft-donor T cell macrochimerism had high graft-versus-host to host-versus-graft clonal ratios in allografts. Early after transplant, HvG declines were associated with peak levels of circulating GvH clones. Investigators detected GvH clones in recipient marrow, with some emerging earlier in ileum or blood.

The receptor was derived from a human donor who received an intestinal transplant. This specimen consisted of unstimulated CD8+ T cells sorted from spleen or lymph node cells, obtained before intestinal transplant.

The CDR3: CASSQAGNKEAFF. CDR3 DNA sequence: TGCGCCAGCAGCCAAGCGGGGAACAAAGAAGCTTTCTTT. The chain recombines TRBV4-3 with TRBJ1-1; no clear D gene. The CDR3 is made up of 13 amino acids. Between the trimmed V and J ends, which lost 1 base and 8 bases, there was a span of 11 bases. Per the germline V gene, CDR1 is LGHNA and CDR2 is YSLEER.